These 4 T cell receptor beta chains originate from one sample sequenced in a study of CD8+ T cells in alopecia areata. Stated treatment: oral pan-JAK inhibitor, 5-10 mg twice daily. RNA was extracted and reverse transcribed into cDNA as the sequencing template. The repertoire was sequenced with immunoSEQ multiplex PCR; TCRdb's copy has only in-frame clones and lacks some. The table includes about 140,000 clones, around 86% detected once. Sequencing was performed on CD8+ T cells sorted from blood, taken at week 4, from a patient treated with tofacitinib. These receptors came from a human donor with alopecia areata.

CDR3 in DNA: TGCGCCAGCAGCGATAAAGCGGGAGTGGGCACAGATACGCAGTATTTT. Translation gives CASSDKAGVGTDTQYF. The chain combines TRBV4-1 with TRBJ2-3, with 8 bases aligning to TRBD2. Losses at the gene ends were 5 bases for V and 1 base for J; bases not matched to a gene: 8. The CDR3 totals 16 residues. The germline V gene has CDR1 MGHRA and CDR2 YSYEKL.

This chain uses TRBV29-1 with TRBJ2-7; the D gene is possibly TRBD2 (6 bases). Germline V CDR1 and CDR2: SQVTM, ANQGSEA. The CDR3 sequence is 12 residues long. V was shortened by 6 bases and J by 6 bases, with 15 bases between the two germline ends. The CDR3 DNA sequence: TGCAGCGTCGACCCTGGGGGAGGCGAGCAGTACTTC. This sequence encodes CSVDPGGGEQYF.

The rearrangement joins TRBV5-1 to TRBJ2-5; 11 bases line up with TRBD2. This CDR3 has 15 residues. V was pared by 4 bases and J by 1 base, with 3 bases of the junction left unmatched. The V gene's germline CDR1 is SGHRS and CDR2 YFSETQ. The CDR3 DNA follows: TGCGCCAGCAGCCCCGGGACTAGCGGCCAAGAGACCCAGTACTTC. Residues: CASSPGTSGQETQYF.

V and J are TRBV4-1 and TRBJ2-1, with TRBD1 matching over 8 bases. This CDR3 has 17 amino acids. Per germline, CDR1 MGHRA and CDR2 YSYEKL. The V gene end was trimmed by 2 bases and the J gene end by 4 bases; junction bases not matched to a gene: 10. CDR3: CASSQNPGGQGYNEQFF. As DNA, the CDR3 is TGCGCCAGCAGCCAAAACCCCGGAGGACAGGGATACAATGAGCAGTTCTTC.